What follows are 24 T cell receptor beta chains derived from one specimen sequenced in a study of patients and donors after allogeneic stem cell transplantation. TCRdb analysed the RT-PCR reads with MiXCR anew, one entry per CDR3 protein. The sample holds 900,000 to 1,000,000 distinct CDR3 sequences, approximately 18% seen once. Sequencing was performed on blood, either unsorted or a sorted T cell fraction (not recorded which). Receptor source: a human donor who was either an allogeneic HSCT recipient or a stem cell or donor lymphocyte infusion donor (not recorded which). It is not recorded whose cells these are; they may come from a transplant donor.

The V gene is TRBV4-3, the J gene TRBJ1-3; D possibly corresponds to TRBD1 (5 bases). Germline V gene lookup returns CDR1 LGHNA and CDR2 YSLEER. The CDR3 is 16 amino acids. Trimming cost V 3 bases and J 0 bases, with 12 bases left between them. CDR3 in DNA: TGCGCCAGCAGCCATACTGGGACGGCCTCTGGAAACACCATATATTTT. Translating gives CASSHTGTASGNTIYF.

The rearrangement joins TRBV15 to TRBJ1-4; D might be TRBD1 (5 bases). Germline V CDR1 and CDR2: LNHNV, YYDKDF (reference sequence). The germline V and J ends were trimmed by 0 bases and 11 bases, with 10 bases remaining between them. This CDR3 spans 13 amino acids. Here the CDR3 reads CATSRDRAGKLFF. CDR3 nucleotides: TGTGCCACCAGCAGAGATCGGGCAGGGAAACTGTTTTTT.

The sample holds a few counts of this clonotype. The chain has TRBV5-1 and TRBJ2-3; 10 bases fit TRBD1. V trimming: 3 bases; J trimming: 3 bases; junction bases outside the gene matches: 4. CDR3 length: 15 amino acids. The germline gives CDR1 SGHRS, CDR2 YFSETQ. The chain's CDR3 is CASSYRDRGTDTQYF. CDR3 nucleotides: TGCGCCAGCAGCTACCGGGACAGGGGAACAGATACGCAGTATTTT.

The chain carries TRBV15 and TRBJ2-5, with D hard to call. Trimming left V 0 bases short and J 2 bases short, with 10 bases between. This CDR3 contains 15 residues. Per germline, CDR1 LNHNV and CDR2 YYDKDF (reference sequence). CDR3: CATSRDVTTQETQYF. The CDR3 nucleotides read TGTGCCACCAGCAGAGATGTGACAACACAAGAGACCCAGTACTTC.

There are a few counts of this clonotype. CDR3 nucleotides: TGTGCCAGCAACGACCAGGGGCAACCCTACGAGCAGTACTTC. Its translation is CASNDQGQPYEQYF. The chain employs TRBV2 and TRBJ2-7; a possible D gene is TRBD1 (6 bases). Trimming removed 7 bases from V and 2 bases from J, with 15 bases in between. CDR1 SNHLY and CDR2 FYNNEI come from the germline V gene. The CDR3 is 14 residues long. The complete variable domain, with remaining parts taken from reference TRBV2 and TRBJ2-7, reads EPEVTQTPSHQVTQMGQEVILRCVPISNHLYFYWYRQILGQKVEFLVSFYNNEISEKSEIFDDQFSVERPDGSNFTLKIRSTKLEDSAMYFCASNDQGQPYEQYFGPGTRLTVT.

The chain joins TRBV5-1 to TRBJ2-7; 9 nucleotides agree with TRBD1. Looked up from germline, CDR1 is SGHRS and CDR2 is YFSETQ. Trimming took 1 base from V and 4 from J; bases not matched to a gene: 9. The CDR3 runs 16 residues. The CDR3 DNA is TGCGCCAGCAGCTTGACCACCGGGACAGGGTTGTACGAGCAGTACTTC. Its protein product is CASSLTTGTGLYEQYF.

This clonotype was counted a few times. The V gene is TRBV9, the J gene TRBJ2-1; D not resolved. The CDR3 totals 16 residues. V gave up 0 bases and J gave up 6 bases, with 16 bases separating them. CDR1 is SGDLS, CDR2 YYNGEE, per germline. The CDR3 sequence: CASSVARSGLGNEQFF. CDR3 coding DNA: TGTGCCAGCAGCGTAGCTAGGTCGGGTTTGGGCAATGAGCAGTTCTTC.

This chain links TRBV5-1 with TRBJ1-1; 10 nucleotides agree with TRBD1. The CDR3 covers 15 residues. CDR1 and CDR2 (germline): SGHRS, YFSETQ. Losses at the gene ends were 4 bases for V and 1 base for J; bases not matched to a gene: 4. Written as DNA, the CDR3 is TGCGCCAGCAGCGATAGGGACAGGGGGAACACTGAAGCTTTCTTT. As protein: CASSDRDRGNTEAFF.

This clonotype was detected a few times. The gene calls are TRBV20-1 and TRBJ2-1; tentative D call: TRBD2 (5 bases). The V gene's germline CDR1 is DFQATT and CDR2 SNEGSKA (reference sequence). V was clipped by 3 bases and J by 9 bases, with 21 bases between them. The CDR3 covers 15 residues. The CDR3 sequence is CSASPDYIPYGEQFF. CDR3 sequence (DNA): TGCAGTGCTAGTCCAGACTACATCCCGTACGGTGAGCAGTTCTTC.

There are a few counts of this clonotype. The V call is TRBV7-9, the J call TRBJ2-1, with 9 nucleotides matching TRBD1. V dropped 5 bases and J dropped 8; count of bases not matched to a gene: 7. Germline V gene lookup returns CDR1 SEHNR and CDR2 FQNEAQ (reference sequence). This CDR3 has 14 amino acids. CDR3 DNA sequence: TGTGCCAGCAGCGCGGGACAGGGACAAGATGAGCAGTTCTTC. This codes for CASSAGQGQDEQFF.

The DNA of the CDR3 is TGTGCCAGCAGTTTAGCGCTGGAACGGGACCCAGCTGAAGCTTTCTTT. It is translated as CASSLALERDPAEAFF. This chain uses TRBV12-3 or TRBV12-4 with TRBJ1-1, with D tentatively TRBD1 (5 bases). The CDR3 is 16 amino acids. V gave up 0 bases and J gave up 6 bases, with 17 bases separating them.

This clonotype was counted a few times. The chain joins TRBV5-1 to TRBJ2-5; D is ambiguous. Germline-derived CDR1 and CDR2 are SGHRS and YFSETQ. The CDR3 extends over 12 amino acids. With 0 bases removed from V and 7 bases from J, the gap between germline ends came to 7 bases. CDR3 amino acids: CASSLEVPTQYF. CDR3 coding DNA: TGCGCCAGCAGCTTGGAGGTCCCGACCCAGTACTTC.

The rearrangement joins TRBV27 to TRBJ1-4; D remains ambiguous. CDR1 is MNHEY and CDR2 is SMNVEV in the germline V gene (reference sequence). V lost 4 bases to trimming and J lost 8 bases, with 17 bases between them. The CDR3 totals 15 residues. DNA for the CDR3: TGTGCCAGCAGTTCCGGAGGGAGACGTCGGGAAAAACTGTTTTTT. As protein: CASSSGGRRREKLFF. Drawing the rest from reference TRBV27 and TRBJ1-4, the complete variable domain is EAQVTQNPRYLITVTGKKLTVTCSQNMNHEYMSWYRQDPGLGLRQIYYSMNVEVTDKGDVPEGYKVSRKEKRNFPLILESPSPNQTSLYFCASSSGGRRREKLFFGSGTQLSVL.

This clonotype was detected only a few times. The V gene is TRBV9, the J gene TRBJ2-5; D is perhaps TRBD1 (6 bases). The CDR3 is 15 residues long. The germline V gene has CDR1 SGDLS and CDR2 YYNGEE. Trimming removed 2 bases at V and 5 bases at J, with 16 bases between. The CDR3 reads CASSVRDTSRETQYF. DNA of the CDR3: TGTGCCAGCAGCGTCAGGGACACCTCCCGGGAGACCCAGTACTTC.

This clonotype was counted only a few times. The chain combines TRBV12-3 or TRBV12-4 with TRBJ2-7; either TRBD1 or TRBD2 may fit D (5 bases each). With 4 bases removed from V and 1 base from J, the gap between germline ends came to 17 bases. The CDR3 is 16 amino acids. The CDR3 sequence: CASSSRGWDMSYEQYF. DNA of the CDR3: TGTGCCAGCAGTTCGAGGGGTTGGGATATGTCCTACGAGCAGTACTTC.

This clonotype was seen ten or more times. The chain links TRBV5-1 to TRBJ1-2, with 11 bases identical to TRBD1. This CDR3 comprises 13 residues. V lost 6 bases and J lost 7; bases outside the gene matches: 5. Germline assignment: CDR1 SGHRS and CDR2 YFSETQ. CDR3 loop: CASMDRGLGGYTF. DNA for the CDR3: TGCGCCAGCATGGACAGGGGGCTAGGTGGCTACACCTTC.

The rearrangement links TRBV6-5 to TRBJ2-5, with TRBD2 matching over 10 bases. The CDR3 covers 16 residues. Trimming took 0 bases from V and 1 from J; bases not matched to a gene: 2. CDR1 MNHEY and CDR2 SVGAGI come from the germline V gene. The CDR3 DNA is TGTGCCAGCAGTTACTCCGGGACTAGCGTCCAAGAGACCCAGTACTTC. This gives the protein CASSYSGTSVQETQYF.

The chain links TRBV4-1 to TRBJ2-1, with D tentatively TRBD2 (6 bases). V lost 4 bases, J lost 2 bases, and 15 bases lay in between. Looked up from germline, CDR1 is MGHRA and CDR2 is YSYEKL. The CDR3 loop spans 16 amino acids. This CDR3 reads CASSRPGVAAYNEQFF. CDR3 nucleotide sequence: TGCGCCAGCAGCCGGCCGGGCGTAGCGGCCTACAATGAGCAGTTCTTC.

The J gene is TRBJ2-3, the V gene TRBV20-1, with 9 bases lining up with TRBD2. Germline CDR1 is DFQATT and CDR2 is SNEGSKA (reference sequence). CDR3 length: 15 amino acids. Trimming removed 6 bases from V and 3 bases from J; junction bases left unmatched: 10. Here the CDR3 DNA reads TGCAGTGCAACGCGGGCGGGGGGGCCAACAGATACGCAGTATTTT. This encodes CSATRAGGPTDTQYF.

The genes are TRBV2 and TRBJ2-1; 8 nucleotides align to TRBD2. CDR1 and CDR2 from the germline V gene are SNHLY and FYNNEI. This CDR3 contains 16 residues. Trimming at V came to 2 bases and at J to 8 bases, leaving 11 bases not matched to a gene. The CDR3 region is CASSELGAGVPDEQFF. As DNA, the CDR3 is TGTGCCAGCAGTGAATTAGGAGCGGGAGTACCGGATGAGCAGTTCTTC.

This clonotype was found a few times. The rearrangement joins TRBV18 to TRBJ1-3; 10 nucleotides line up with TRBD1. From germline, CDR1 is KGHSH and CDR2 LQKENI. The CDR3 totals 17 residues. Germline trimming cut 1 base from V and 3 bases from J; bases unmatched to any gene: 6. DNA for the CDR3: TGTGCCAGCTCACCACGGGCCGGGACAGGGGTTGGAAACACCATATATTTT. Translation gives CASSPRAGTGVGNTIYF.

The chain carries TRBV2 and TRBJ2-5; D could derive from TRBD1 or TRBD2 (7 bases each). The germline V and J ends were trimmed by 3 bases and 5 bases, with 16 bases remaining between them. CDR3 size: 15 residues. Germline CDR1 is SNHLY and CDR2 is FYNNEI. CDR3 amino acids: CASSDRGGPTETQYF. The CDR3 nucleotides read TGTGCCAGCAGTGACAGGGGGGGGCCGACGGAGACCCAGTACTTC.

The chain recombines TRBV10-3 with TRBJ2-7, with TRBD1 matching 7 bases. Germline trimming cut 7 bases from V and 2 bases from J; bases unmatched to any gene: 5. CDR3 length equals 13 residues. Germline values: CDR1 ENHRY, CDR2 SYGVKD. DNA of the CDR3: TGTGCCATCACACCGGGACAGACCTACGAGCAGTACTTC. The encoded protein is CAITPGQTYEQYF.

The CDR3 region has the DNA TGTGCCACCAGTGCGGGAAGGGGCGATACGCAGTATTTT. Translating it yields CATSAGRGDTQYF. The V gene is TRBV24-1, the J gene TRBJ2-3; possibly TRBD1 or TRBD2 for D (5 bases each). V was trimmed by 5 bases and J by 6 bases, leaving 11 bases between them. This CDR3 comprises 13 residues. Germline V gene data show CDR1 as KGHDR and CDR2 as SFDVKD.